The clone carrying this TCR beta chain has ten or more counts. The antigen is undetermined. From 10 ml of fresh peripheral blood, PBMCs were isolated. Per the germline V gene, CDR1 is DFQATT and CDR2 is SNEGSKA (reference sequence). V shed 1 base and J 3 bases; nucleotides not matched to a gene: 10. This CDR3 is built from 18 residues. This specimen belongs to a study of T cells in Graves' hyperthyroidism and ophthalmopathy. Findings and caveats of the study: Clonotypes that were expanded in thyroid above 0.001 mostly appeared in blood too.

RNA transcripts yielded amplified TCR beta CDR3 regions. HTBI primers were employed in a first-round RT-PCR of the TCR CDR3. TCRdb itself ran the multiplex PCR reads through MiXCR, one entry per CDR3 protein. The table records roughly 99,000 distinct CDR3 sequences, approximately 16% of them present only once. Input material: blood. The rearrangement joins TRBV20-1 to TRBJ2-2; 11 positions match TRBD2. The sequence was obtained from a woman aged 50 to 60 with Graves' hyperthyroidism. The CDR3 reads CSARGPGLADPYTGELFF. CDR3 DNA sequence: TGCAGTGCTAGAGGGCCGGGACTAGCGGACCCGTACACCGGGGAGCTGTTTTTT.